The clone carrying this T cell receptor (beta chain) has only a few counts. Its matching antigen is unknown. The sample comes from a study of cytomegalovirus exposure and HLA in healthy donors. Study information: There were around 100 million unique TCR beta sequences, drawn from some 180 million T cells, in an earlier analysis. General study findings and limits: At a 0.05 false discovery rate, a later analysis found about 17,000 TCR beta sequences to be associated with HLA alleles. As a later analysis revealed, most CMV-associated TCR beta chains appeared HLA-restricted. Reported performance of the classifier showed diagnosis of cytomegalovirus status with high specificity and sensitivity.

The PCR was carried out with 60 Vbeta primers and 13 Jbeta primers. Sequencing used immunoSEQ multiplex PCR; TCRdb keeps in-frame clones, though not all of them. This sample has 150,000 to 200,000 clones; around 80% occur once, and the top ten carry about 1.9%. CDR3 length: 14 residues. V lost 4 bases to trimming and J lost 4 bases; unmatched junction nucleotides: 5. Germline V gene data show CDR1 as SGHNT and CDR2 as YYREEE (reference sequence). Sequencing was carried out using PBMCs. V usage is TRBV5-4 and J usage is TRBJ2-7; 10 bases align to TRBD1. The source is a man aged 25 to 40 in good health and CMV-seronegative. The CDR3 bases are TGTGCCAGCAGCCCGCGACAGGGGGCTTACGAGCAGTACTTC. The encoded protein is CASSPRQGAYEQYF.